This TCR beta chain was profiled in a study of response to subunit inactivated influenza vaccine (dated by TCRdb to about 2018). For the wider study: The study used deep quantitative T cell receptor repertoire profiling to track responses to a trivalent subunit inactivated influenza vaccine. Overall results and qualifications from the work: According to the authors, only a limited number of new T cells may be recruited by each seasonal influenza vaccination.

Compared with germline, V lacks 8 bases and J lacks 5 bases; bases without a gene match: 9. The CDR3 numbers 14 residues from cysteine through phenylalanine. CDR3 DNA is the only sequence kept; it has 42 bases, read in frame from the first base. About this clonotype: What antigen it recognizes has not been identified. Nothing much larger sits one base from this clone, and base qualities are not available.

Library creation used RT-PCR. The reads were generated on an Illumina HiSeq 2500. Using fastp trimming at Q25 and MiXCR clonotype assembly, TCRdb reanalyzed the public sequencing data and kept in-frame beta chains. Each entry is one CDR3 protein sequence, shown with its most common DNA and genes. The sample has more than 450,000 distinct CDR3 sequences on record, 11% of them singletons. The ten largest clones take up approximately 11% of the sample. These data also formed part of another study, on T cells expressing NK-cell markers. Reported in the second study: TCR beta cDNA libraries were made by 5'RACE template switching that added a universal primer site and unique molecular identifiers. In sorted CD3+CD56+NKG2C+, CD3+CD56+NKG2C- and CD3+CD56-NKG2C+ T-cell subsets from eight donors, TCR beta-chain repertoires were profiled. Seven of the eight sequenced donors were HCMV-seropositive and one was HCMV-seronegative. To restrict sorting to alphabetaTCR-expressing T cells, an anti-gammadeltaTCR antibody was added in several experiments. In more than five donors, the dominant CD3+CD56+NKG2C+ clonotypes ranked among the top 10 CD8+ clonotypes, making up roughly 1.0-8% of CD8+ T cells. Those dominant clonotypes were again the most abundant among CD3+CD56-NKG2C+ cells in four donors, at roughly 28.3-65%. Whether the expanded NKG2C-expressing T cell clones were specific for HCMV antigens was left unclear. Randomly selected healthy volunteers, three men and five women, were used as the eight sequenced donors. HCMV-specific IgG was detected in serum with a commercial ELISA kit to determine HCMV serostatus. Peripheral blood mononuclear cells were isolated from blood by Ficoll density gradient centrifugation. For six donors, unsorted PBMC were also used to sequence bulk peripheral blood T-cell repertoires. cDNA synthesis was primed from the TCR beta constant segment and was followed by two successive PCR amplification steps. Illumina HiSeq 2000/2500, MiSeq or NextSeq was used to sequence libraries as 2 x 150 bp reads. MIGEC was used to demultiplex reads and group reads by UMI, and MiTCR was used to assemble and quantify clonotypes. To remove erroneous sequences, TCR cDNA sequences were retained only when supported by two or more reads. The tcR package was used for downstream repertoire analysis, with clonotypes matched between fractions based on CDR3 nucleotide sequence plus V segment. VDJmatch was used to annotate antigen specificity against VDJdb, with one amino acid substitution in CDR3 allowed.

The TCR sequence derives from a man aged 50 or older who received an inactivated influenza vaccine. Donor details come from another sample of the same person, matched by shared clones. The chain couples TRBV5-3 to TRBJ2-7; TRBD1 matches 11 bases in the middle. TRBV5-3 is placed among ORFs of uncertain function. Sequenced material: PBMCs from blood, taken on the day of vaccination. The DNA sequence follows: TGTGCCAGCGGCTCCGGGACAGGGGGTGACGAGCAGTACTTC. The resulting protein is CASGSGTGGDEQYF.